This is a list of T cell receptor beta chains from one sample in a study of control samples from healthy donors and cancer patients. TCRdb keeps only in-frame clones here, not all; method: immunoSEQ multiplex PCR. The profile shows 95,000 to 130,000 clones, 88% of them singletons. Source material: blood. The receptors shown here come from a woman between 65 and 79 years old in good health. CDR3s include the opening cysteine and the closing phenylalanine or tryptophan. D genes are given only for firm matches.

cdr3_aa: CASGAGAKSGTDTQYF
cdr3_nt: TGTGCCAGCGGAGCGGGGGCCAAGTCGGGCACAGATACGCAGTATTTT
d_call: TRBD2
j_call: TRBJ2-3
v_call: TRBV3-1/TRBV3-2

cdr3_aa: CASSLDREQPQHF
cdr3_nt: TGTGCCAGCAGCTTAGACAGGGAACAGCCCCAGCATTTT
d_call: .
j_call: TRBJ1-5
v_call: TRBV11-2

cdr3_aa: CASNRDRLNTEAFF
cdr3_nt: TGTGCCAGCAACCGGGACAGGCTGAACACTGAAGCTTTCTTT
d_call: TRBD1
j_call: TRBJ1-1
v_call: TRBV6-5

cdr3_aa: CARSIAGRGEVEQYF
cdr3_nt: TGTGCCAGAAGCATCGCCGGTCGGGGGGAAGTCGAGCAGTACTTC
d_call: TRBD2
j_call: TRBJ2-7
v_call: TRBV5-3

cdr3_aa: CASSPREEGNYGYTF
cdr3_nt: TGTGCCAGTAGTCCCCGGGAGGAGGGGAACTATGGCTACACCTTC
d_call: .
j_call: TRBJ1-2
v_call: TRBV19

cdr3_aa: CASSQGGKKNIQYF
cdr3_nt: TGTGCCAGCAGCCAAGGGGGCAAGAAAAACATTCAGTACTTC
d_call: .
j_call: TRBJ2-4
v_call: TRBV4-2

cdr3_aa: CASSQVWGAREKLFF
cdr3_nt: TGTGCCAGCAGCCAAGTTTGGGGGGCTCGTGAAAAACTGTTTTTT
d_call: .
j_call: TRBJ1-4
v_call: TRBV4-2

cdr3_aa: CASSRTGAYGYTF
cdr3_nt: TGTGCCAGCAGTCGGACAGGGGCTTATGGCTACACCTTC
d_call: TRBD1
j_call: TRBJ1-2
v_call: TRBV12-3/TRBV12-4

cdr3_aa: CASSRTDTQYF
cdr3_nt: TGTGCCAGCAGCCGCACAGATACGCAGTATTTT
d_call: .
j_call: TRBJ2-3
v_call: TRBV5-4

cdr3_aa: CASSLGVLSTDTQYF
cdr3_nt: TGCGCCAGCAGCTTGGGGGTCCTTAGCACAGATACGCAGTATTTT
d_call: .
j_call: TRBJ2-3
v_call: TRBV5-1

cdr3_aa: CASSLEGEITGELFF
cdr3_nt: TGTGCCAGCAGCTTGGAAGGAGAGATCACCGGGGAGCTGTTTTTT
d_call: .
j_call: TRBJ2-2
v_call: TRBV5-5

cdr3_aa: CASRDRPYEQYF
cdr3_nt: TGCGCCAGCAGGGACAGGCCGTACGAGCAGTACTTC
d_call: TRBD1
j_call: TRBJ2-7
v_call: TRBV10-2

cdr3_aa: CASSQVGFYEQYF
cdr3_nt: TGCGCCAGCAGCCAAGTTGGTTTCTACGAGCAGTACTTC
d_call: .
j_call: TRBJ2-7
v_call: TRBV4-1

cdr3_aa: CASSSHKRGEQFF
cdr3_nt: TGTGCCAGCAGTTCCCACAAAAGAGGGGAGCAGTTCTTC
d_call: .
j_call: TRBJ2-1
v_call: TRBV27

cdr3_aa: CSGGEADTQYF
cdr3_nt: TGCAGTGGAGGGGAAGCAGATACGCAGTATTTT
d_call: .
j_call: TRBJ2-3
v_call: TRBV20-1

cdr3_aa: CASSATSGGADTQYF
cdr3_nt: TGTGCCAGCAGCGCCACTAGCGGGGGGGCCGATACGCAGTATTTT
d_call: TRBD2
j_call: TRBJ2-3
v_call: TRBV4-2

cdr3_aa: CASNPGQGARWNEQFF
cdr3_nt: TGTGCCAGCAACCCCGGACAGGGGGCGAGGTGGAATGAGCAGTTCTTC
d_call: TRBD1
j_call: TRBJ2-1
v_call: TRBV7-3